These 8 T cell receptor beta chains were sequenced from one sample in a study of blood T cells in healthy people across ages. Using a J-beta primer mix together with a sample-barcoded 5' primer, a second PCR was run for about 6 to 11 cycles. TCRdb analysed the 5' RACE reads with MiXCR anew, one entry per CDR3 protein. The repertoire consists of some 1.8 million distinct CDR3 sequences, with about two fifths occurring once and the leading ten covering 23%. Input material: blood. The receptors derive from a human donor in good health.

The chain uses TRBV28 and TRBJ2-7; D unclear. The CDR3 covers 14 residues. Germline V lookup: CDR1 MDHEN, CDR2 SYDVKM. The V gene lost 4 bases and the J gene lost 2 bases, with 12 bases spanning the gap. CDR3 sequence reads: CASSWTSRTYEQYF. The DNA of the CDR3 is TGTGCCAGCAGTTGGACCTCTCGAACCTACGAGCAGTACTTC.

This chain connects TRBV6-5 to TRBJ1-5; D call uncertain. The CDR3 runs to 13 residues. Germline V gene lookup returns CDR1 MNHEY and CDR2 SVGAGI. Trimming took 4 bases from V and 7 from J, leaving 11 bases between them. As DNA, the CDR3 is TGTGCCAGCAGTTCGTCCCTCACCCAGCCCCAGCATTTT. Its protein product is CASSSSLTQPQHF.

This clonotype was observed a handful of times. V gene TRBV20-1 combines with J gene TRBJ1-5, with unresolved D. This CDR3 is built from 13 residues. Trimming removed 1 base at V and 0 bases at J, with 4 bases between. CDR1 DFQATT and CDR2 SNEGSKA come from the germline V gene (reference sequence). The chain's CDR3 is CSARGNSNQPQHF. DNA of the CDR3: TGCAGTGCTAGAGGAAATAGCAATCAGCCCCAGCATTTT.

The chain uses TRBV5-1 and TRBJ2-5; D is undetermined. Germline V gives CDR1 SGHRS, CDR2 YFSETQ. This CDR3 is built from 14 residues. The ends were cut back, 2 bases at V and 9 bases at J, with 17 bases in the middle. DNA for the CDR3: TGCGCCAGCAGCTTTACACACCTCGGCGAGGCCCAGTACTTC. It yields the protein CASSFTHLGEAQYF. The full variable domain, rest sourced from reference TRBV5-1 and TRBJ2-5, is KAGVTQTPRYLIKTRGQQVTLSCSPISGHRSVSWYQQTPGQGLQFLFEYFSETQRNKGNFPGRFSGRQFSNSRSEMNVSTLELGDSALYLCASSFTHLGEAQYFGPGTRLLVL.

In this sample, this clonotype turned up a few times. The CDR3 bases are TGTGCCAGCAGCCTCGGACTAGCGGGCCCGGTGGGCGATACGCAGTATTTT. Protein sequence: CASSLGLAGPVGDTQYF. The rearrangement uses TRBV4-2 and TRBJ2-3, with 11 bases aligning to TRBD2. V shed 4 bases and J 6 bases; nucleotides not matched to a gene: 12. Germline CDR1 LGHNA, CDR2 YNFKEQ. The CDR3 totals 17 residues.

The V gene is TRBV20-1, the J gene TRBJ2-1; 7 bases map to TRBD2. With V trimmed by 1 base and J by 8 bases, 5 bases remained unmatched. This CDR3 is 13 amino acids long. The germline gives CDR1 DFQATT, CDR2 SNEGSKA (reference sequence). CDR3 residues: CSARGLRGDEQFF. CDR3 in DNA: TGCAGTGCTAGAGGCCTACGGGGGGATGAGCAGTTCTTC.

This clonotype was counted once. V is TRBV20-1 and J is TRBJ1-2, with 8 bases fitting TRBD1. J gave up 3 bases and V 6 bases, and 12 bases lay outside the gene matches. Germline CDR1 DFQATT, CDR2 SNEGSKA (reference sequence). The CDR3 covers 15 residues. The chain's CDR3 is CSAGDRHLLDYGYTF. The CDR3 DNA reads TGCAGTGCGGGGGACAGGCACCTGTTAGACTATGGCTACACCTTC.

This clonotype was picked up one time. The chain links TRBV20-1 to TRBJ1-1, with 9 bases lining up with TRBD1. CDR1 and CDR2 (germline): DFQATT, SNEGSKA (reference sequence). The CDR3 sequence is 14 residues long. Losses at the gene ends were 3 bases for V and 3 bases for J; bases not matched to a gene: 5. CDR3 nucleotide sequence: TGCAGTGCTAGGCCACAGGGGGCTGACACTGAAGCTTTCTTT. Translation: CSARPQGADTEAFF.